The rows below give T cell receptor beta chains drawn from one sample of a study of identical twins. TCRdb analysed the 5' RACE reads with MiXCR anew, one entry per CDR3 protein. Of 500,000 to 550,000 distinct CDR3 sequences in the sample, about 20% were seen once. This sample was shared with a second study, whose subject was T cells expressing NK-cell markers.

The sample taken for sequencing was CD4+ T cells sorted from blood. The source of these receptors is a woman under 30 in good health. Both conserved end residues are part of each CDR3. The D gene is left open where the match is weak. Only some rows state a clone size, as once, few, many or a class for expanded clones.

>few|TRBD2|TRBV20-1|TRBJ2-7
CSASSASGSDGYEQYF
TGCAGTGCTAGTTCGGCTAGCGGTTCCGACGGCTACGAGCAGTACTTC
>few|.|TRBV20-1|TRBJ2-1
CSASPQVGGSYNEQFF
TGCAGTGCTAGCCCTCAGGTGGGAGGCTCCTACAATGAGCAGTTCTTC
>.|.|TRBV20-1|TRBJ1-5
CSAPIGARTSNQPQHF
TGCAGTGCTCCGATAGGGGCCCGGACCAGCAATCAGCCCCAGCATTTT
>.|.|TRBV20-1|TRBJ2-7
CSAPGDFSYEQYF
TGCAGTGCCCCAGGGGACTTCTCCTACGAGCAGTACTTC
>few|.|TRBV18|TRBJ2-5
CASAYQETQYF
TGTGCCAGCGCCTACCAAGAGACCCAGTACTTC
>.|.|TRBV12-3/TRBV12-4|TRBJ2-1
CASIRVNEQFF
TGTGCCAGCATCAGGGTTAATGAGCAGTTCTTC
>few|.|TRBV5-4|TRBJ2-6
CASSLAGGREVTF
TGTGCCAGCAGCTTGGCCGGGGGCAGGGAGGTGACTTTC
>many|TRBD1|TRBV29-1|TRBJ2-3
CSVPRRGRADTQYF
TGCAGCGTCCCTCGCAGGGGGCGAGCAGATACGCAGTATTTT
>few|TRBD2|TRBV12-3/TRBV12-4|TRBJ2-3
CASSLSGSGADTQYF
TGTGCCAGCAGCCTCAGCGGGAGTGGAGCAGATACGCAGTATTTT
>few|.|TRBV5-1|TRBJ1-2
CASSEGREGQFDYGYTF
TGCGCCAGCAGCGAAGGGCGGGAAGGTCAATTTGACTATGGCTACACCTTC
>few|TRBD2|TRBV9|TRBJ2-5
CASSVGSSGGRGETQYF
TGTGCCAGCAGCGTAGGATCTAGCGGGGGGCGTGGTGAGACCCAGTACTTC
>few|TRBD1|TRBV9|TRBJ2-7
CASSRDRGDEQYF
TGTGCCAGCAGCCGGGACAGGGGGGACGAGCAGTACTTC
>many|TRBD2|TRBV29-1|TRBJ2-4
CSVWGGTAKNIQYF
TGCAGCGTTTGGGGGGGGACGGCTAAAAACATTCAGTACTTC
>few|.|TRBV27|TRBJ2-7
CASSSLKGWSYEQYF
TGTGCCAGCAGCTCCTTAAAGGGGTGGTCCTACGAGCAGTACTTC
>few|.|TRBV6-5|TRBJ1-3
CASGYGTAGSGNTIYF
TGTGCCAGCGGATACGGGACGGCGGGAAGTGGAAACACCATATATTTT
>.|TRBD2|TRBV6-5|TRBJ2-1
CASSYSSGGPNEQFF
TGTGCCAGCAGTTACTCTAGCGGGGGGCCCAATGAGCAGTTCTTC
>.|TRBD2|TRBV7-9|TRBJ2-1
CASSLRELLAGDNEQFF
TGTGCCAGCAGCTTGCGAGAGTTGCTAGCGGGGGACAATGAGCAGTTCTTC
>few|TRBD1|TRBV29-1|TRBJ2-5
CSVTGTGEQETQYF
TGCAGCGTTACCGGGACAGGGGAACAAGAGACCCAGTACTTC
>few|TRBD1|TRBV29-1|TRBJ1-2
CSVEGGGGGYTF
TGCAGCGTTGAAGGGGGAGGGGGCGGCTACACCTTC
>.|.|TRBV5-1|TRBJ2-6
CASSPTEGALLGANVLTF
TGCGCCAGCAGCCCGACAGAGGGCGCCTTGCTGGGGGCCAACGTCCTGACTTTC
>.|TRBD2|TRBV6-5|TRBJ2-5
CASSYYATSGGGETQYF
TGTGCCAGCAGTTACTATGCGACTAGCGGGGGCGGGGAGACCCAGTACTTC
>.|.|TRBV6-5|TRBJ1-2
CASRRAGWGYTF
TGTGCCAGCAGACGGGCAGGGTGGGGCTACACCTTC
>few|TRBD1|TRBV20-1|TRBJ2-2
CSALQGQGASGELFF
TGCAGTGCTCTTCAGGGACAGGGGGCGTCCGGGGAGCTGTTTTTT
>.|.|TRBV6-2/TRBV6-3|TRBJ1-1
CASSGPLSEAFF
TGTGCCAGCAGTGGGCCTTTGAGTGAAGCTTTCTTT
>many|.|TRBV3-1|TRBJ1-5
CASSQDVGQPQHF
TGTGCCAGCAGCCAAGATGTTGGACAGCCCCAGCATTTT
>.|TRBD2|TRBV10-3|TRBJ2-5
CAISGTSAGRETQYF
TGTGCCATCAGTGGAACTAGCGCGGGCCGAGAGACCCAGTACTTC
>once|.|TRBV20-1|TRBJ1-5
CSASDRHRPQHF
TGCAGTGCTAGTGACCGTCATCGGCCCCAGCATTTT
>.|TRBD2|TRBV20-1|TRBJ2-1
CSAEPLTSGVNNEQFF
TGCAGTGCCGAACCACTAACTAGCGGAGTCAACAATGAGCAGTTCTTC
>few|.|TRBV2|TRBJ2-7
CASRGISYEQYF
TGTGCCAGCAGGGGGATCTCCTACGAGCAGTACTTC
>.|.|TRBV7-9|TRBJ1-3
CASSAIAGNTIYF
TGTGCCAGCAGCGCGATAGCTGGAAACACCATATATTTT
>.|.|TRBV21-1|TRBJ1-1
CASSKAQQQGNTEAFF
TGTGCCAGCAGCAAAGCGCAACAACAGGGGAACACTGAAGCTTTCTTT
>few|.|TRBV3-1|TRBJ2-1
CASSQGLQVYNEQFF
TGTGCCAGCAGCCAAGGGCTACAGGTATACAATGAGCAGTTCTTC
>many|TRBD2|TRBV3-1|TRBJ2-1
CASSQETLAGHYNEQFF
TGTGCCAGCAGCCAAGAAACACTAGCGGGACATTACAATGAGCAGTTCTTC
>few|TRBD2|TRBV11-2|TRBJ2-4
CASSLTSGSDLAKNIQYF
TGTGCCAGCAGCTTAACTAGCGGGAGTGATCTAGCCAAAAACATTCAGTACTTC
>.|TRBD2|TRBV10-1|TRBJ2-4
CASSEGLDENIQYF
TGCGCCAGCAGTGAGGGACTAGATGAAAACATTCAGTACTTC
>.|TRBD1|TRBV18|TRBJ1-1
CASSNRRDREWGTEAFF
TGTGCCAGCTCAAACCGGCGGGACAGGGAGTGGGGAACTGAAGCTTTCTTT
>.|.|TRBV20-1|TRBJ2-3
CSARVGPPTDTQYF
TGCAGTGCTAGAGTGGGTCCTCCCACAGATACGCAGTATTTT
>many|.|TRBV6-5|TRBJ1-2
CASSYNRQNSNYGYTF
TGTGCCAGCAGTTACAACAGGCAGAACTCCAACTATGGCTACACCTTC
>.|TRBD1|TRBV27|TRBJ1-5
CASSLLYRGLGQPQHF
TGTGCCAGCAGCCTACTCTACAGGGGGCTCGGTCAGCCCCAGCATTTT
>few|.|TRBV9|TRBJ2-7
CASSVARSLTEEQYF
TGTGCCAGCAGCGTAGCCCGCTCCCTGACTGAAGAGCAGTACTTC
>few|.|TRBV10-2|TRBJ2-1
CASRTIWDSLYNEQFF
TGCGCCAGCAGGACCATATGGGACTCCCTCTACAATGAGCAGTTCTTC
>.|.|TRBV3-1|TRBJ2-5
CASSQAGTGQETQYF
TGTGCCAGCAGCCAGGCCGGGACTGGACAAGAGACCCAGTACTTC
>.|TRBD1|TRBV6-1|TRBJ1-1
CASSRQGRTEAFF
TGTGCCAGCAGTCGACAGGGACGCACTGAAGCTTTCTTT
>few|.|TRBV5-5|TRBJ1-3
CASSWTEGNTIYF
TGTGCCAGCAGCTGGACTGAGGGAAACACCATATATTTT
>.|.|TRBV9|TRBJ2-1
CASSEGLGYNEQFF
TGTGCCTCCTCAGAGGGGTTGGGCTACAATGAGCAGTTCTTC
>.|.|TRBV6-5|TRBJ1-1
CASSHPGRFPPEAFF
TGTGCCAGCAGTCACCCCGGACGGTTTCCTCCTGAAGCTTTCTTT
>few|.|TRBV12-5|TRBJ2-2
CASAPGDGTGELFF
TGTGCTAGTGCCCCAGGGGACGGCACCGGGGAGCTGTTTTTT
>.|.|TRBV5-5|TRBJ2-2
CASSLGLYRGNTGELFF
TGTGCCAGCAGCCTGGGACTGTACAGGGGAAACACCGGGGAGCTGTTTTTT
>few|TRBD2|TRBV20-1|TRBJ2-1
CSASTRTSGHLSYNEQFF
TGCAGTGCTAGCACCCGGACTAGCGGCCATCTCTCCTACAATGAGCAGTTCTTC
>few|.|TRBV7-9|TRBJ2-1
CASSLNSKQFF
TGTGCCAGCAGCTTAAACAGTAAGCAGTTCTTC
>once|.|TRBV2|TRBJ2-5
CASSEETGGAQYF
TGTGCCAGCAGTGAGGAGACAGGTGGGGCCCAGTACTTC